A single sample gave rise to the 29 T cell receptor beta chains below, sequenced in a study of cytomegalovirus exposure and HLA in healthy donors. The repertoire was sequenced with immunoSEQ multiplex PCR; TCRdb's copy has only in-frame clones and lacks some. The repertoire holds 82,000 or so clones, 90% to 95% seen once, with 0.55% to 0.75% in the top ten. Material for sequencing was PBMCs. The receptors were sampled from a woman under 30 in good health and CMV-seronegative.

This clone came up once. The chain couples TRBV4-3 to TRBJ2-1; D is uncertain. V lost 1 base and J 1 base, leaving 8 bases between the germline ends. The CDR3 extends over 15 amino acids. Germline V gene lookup returns CDR1 LGHNA and CDR2 YSLEER. CDR3 residues: CASSQVVDSYNEQFF. CDR3 nucleotide sequence: TGCGCCAGCAGCCAAGTTGTAGATTCCTACAATGAGCAGTTCTTC.

The V gene is TRBV4-1, the J gene TRBJ2-7; possibly TRBD2 for D (6 bases). Germline V gene lookup returns CDR1 MGHRA and CDR2 YSYEKL. V lost 4 bases, J lost 2 bases, and 12 bases lay in between. This CDR3 spans 14 amino acids. The CDR3 is CASSRGETAYEQYF. In nucleotides, the CDR3 is TGCGCCAGCAGCCGGGGGGAGACGGCCTACGAGCAGTACTTC.

This chain uses TRBV5-1 with TRBJ2-2; 7 bases are a match to TRBD1. The V gene end was trimmed by 1 base and the J gene end by 2 bases; junction bases not matched to a gene: 5. This CDR3 is 16 amino acids long. Germline V gene lookup returns CDR1 SGHRS and CDR2 YFSETQ. The CDR3 here is CASSLTGQSNTGELFF. As DNA, the CDR3 is TGCGCCAGCAGCTTGACGGGACAGTCAAACACCGGGGAGCTGTTTTTT.

This chain connects TRBV21-1 to TRBJ2-3; the table assigns TRBD2, which was not confirmed against the DNA. TRBV21-1 is described as a pseudogene. This CDR3 region has 15 residues. DNA for the CDR3: TGTGCCAGTAGAGCCCCAGCGGGAGTTGGGGATACGCAGTATTTT. It specifies CASRAPAGVGDTQYF.

CDR3 residues: CASSARLAGGTDTQYF. The DNA for the CDR3 is TGTGCCAGCAGTGCGCGACTAGCGGGGGGCACAGATACGCAGTATTTT. This chain uses TRBV28 with TRBJ2-3; 12 nucleotides agree with TRBD2. The CDR3 is 16 amino acids. The V gene end was trimmed by 5 bases and the J gene end by 1 base; junction bases not matched to a gene: 4. CDR1 and CDR2 from the germline V gene are MDHEN and SYDVKM.

The DNA for the CDR3 is TGTGCCAGCAGCACTATTCCCATTACGCTTTACACTGAAGCTTTCTTT. Translated, it gives CASSTIPITLYTEAFF. The chain joins TRBV27 to TRBJ1-1; D is unresolved. The V end was cut by 6 bases, the J end by 3 bases, with 20 bases between. The CDR3 length is 16 residues. Germline V lookup: CDR1 MNHEY, CDR2 SMNVEV (reference sequence).

The V gene is TRBV28, the J gene TRBJ2-3, with a weak D call TRBD2 (5 bases). Trimming removed 5 bases from V and 2 bases from J, with 20 bases in between. Germline V gives CDR1 MDHEN, CDR2 SYDVKM. The CDR3 consists of 17 residues. The CDR3 loop is CASSTPYGLSNTDTQYF. The CDR3 nucleotides read TGTGCCAGCAGTACGCCCTACGGACTGTCAAACACAGATACGCAGTATTTT.

The genes are TRBV28 and TRBJ2-1; D perhaps matches TRBD2 (6 bases). The CDR3 extends over 13 amino acids. The V gene lost 6 bases and the J gene lost 9 bases, with 15 bases spanning the gap. Germline CDR1 is MDHEN and CDR2 is SYDVKM. The CDR3 sequence: CASSRRKGGEQFF. The CDR3 coding sequence is TGTGCCAGCAGCCGGAGAAAGGGAGGTGAGCAGTTCTTC.

The chain links TRBV6-6 to TRBJ2-2; possible D gene TRBD2, 5 bases. Germline V lookup: CDR1 MNHNY, CDR2 SVGAGI (reference sequence). V dropped 2 bases and J dropped 2 bases, with 9 bases sitting between them. This CDR3 comprises 15 residues. CDR3 sequence reads: CASSYERTNTGELFF. CDR3 in DNA: TGTGCCAGCAGTTACGAACGGACTAACACCGGGGAGCTGTTTTTT.

The rearrangement links TRBV19 to TRBJ2-6; 9 nucleotides match TRBD1. Per the germline V gene, CDR1 is LNHDA and CDR2 is SQIVND (reference sequence). This CDR3 region has 17 residues. V lost 1 base to trimming and J lost 1 base; unmatched junction nucleotides: 2. DNA of the CDR3: TGTGCCAGTAGTATAGGGACAGGGGTGTCTGGGGCCAACGTCCTGACTTTC. Translation: CASSIGTGVSGANVLTF.

This chain links TRBV19 with TRBJ1-2; TRBD1 agrees at 7 bases. V gave up 7 bases and J gave up 7 bases; unmatched junction bases: 6. The germline CDR1 and CDR2 sequences are LNHDA and SQIVND (reference sequence). This CDR3 spans 12 amino acids. The CDR3 spells CASTEQGSGYTF. CDR3 nucleotides: TGTGCCAGTACAGAACAGGGGAGTGGCTACACCTTC.

This chain links TRBV6-1 with TRBJ2-1; TRBD2 matches 13 bases. The J segment lost 2 bases and the V segment lost 1 base, leaving 2 bases of the junction unmatched. The CDR3 spans 17 residues. Germline CDR1 MNHNS, CDR2 SASEGT. CDR3 sequence: CASSEGTSGGPYNEQFF. CDR3 sequence (DNA): TGTGCCAGCAGTGAAGGGACTAGCGGGGGACCCTACAATGAGCAGTTCTTC.

The J gene is TRBJ1-5, the V gene TRBV7-8, with D possibly being TRBD1 (6 bases). Per the germline V gene, CDR1 is SGHVS and CDR2 is FQNEAQ. V shed 2 bases and J shed 6 bases, with 26 bases lying between them. This CDR3 contains 19 residues. DNA for the CDR3: TGTGCCAGCAGCTTAAGTCGGGGTGGGGAGGGAAGGGGGGCTCAGCCCCAGCATTTT. This translates into CASSLSRGGEGRGAQPQHF.

This sequence joins TRBV18 and TRBJ2-7; the match to TRBD1 covers 7 bases. V trimming: 2 bases; J trimming: 2 bases; junction bases outside the gene matches: 0. This CDR3 has 13 amino acids. Germline loops: CDR1 KGHSH, CDR2 LQKENI. Here the CDR3 DNA reads TGTGCCAGCTCACCAAGGGGGCCCTACGAGCAGTACTTC. It translates to CASSPRGPYEQYF.

The V and J genes are TRBV6-5 and TRBJ1-5, with D uncertain. CDR1 MNHEY and CDR2 SVGAGI come from the germline V gene. This CDR3 is 15 amino acids long. V lost 0 bases and J lost 4, with 10 bases in between. In DNA form, the CDR3 reads TGTGCCAGCAGTTACTCGTCCAGGACTAATCAGCCCCAGCATTTT. This codes for CASSYSSRTNQPQHF.

This chain links TRBV6-7 with TRBJ1-1, with TRBD1 as a possible D gene (5 bases). TRBV6-7 is an ORF for which the function is uncertain. V shed 4 bases and J shed 8 bases, with 11 bases lying between them. CDR3 length equals 12 residues. The CDR3 DNA sequence: TGTGCCAGCAGTTTCTGGGGCAGGGAAGCTTTCTTT. This codes for CASSFWGREAFF.

V and J are TRBV2 and TRBJ1-1; D remains unclear. Germline CDR1 and CDR2: SNHLY and FYNNEI. Trimming removed 7 bases from V and 5 bases from J, with 14 bases in between. The CDR3 loop spans 13 amino acids. CDR3 loop: CASKPSAGTEAFF. CDR3 sequence (DNA): TGTGCCAGCAAACCCTCCGCGGGGACTGAAGCTTTCTTT.

This chain connects TRBV10-2 to TRBJ1-1; a possible D gene is TRBD1 (5 bases). Trimming stripped 7 bases from V and 8 bases from J, with 11 bases between. The CDR3 loop spans 11 amino acids. In germline, CDR1 is WSHSY, CDR2 SAAADI. The CDR3 is CASNKGKEAFF. The CDR3 DNA is TGCGCCAGCAATAAGGGGAAAGAAGCTTTCTTT.

This clone has just one count. CDR3 in DNA: TGTGCCAGCAGTCCCAGACAGGGGGGCACCTACGAGCAGTACTTC. Its protein is CASSPRQGGTYEQYF. The chain has TRBV6-5 and TRBJ2-7, with TRBD1 identical over 9 bases. Germline trimming cut 5 bases from V and 2 bases from J; bases unmatched to any gene: 7. Germline lookup yields CDR1 MNHEY and CDR2 SVGAGI. The CDR3 consists of 15 residues.

This chain joins TRBV7-6 and TRBJ2-1; 8 bases agree with TRBD2. J was trimmed by 12 bases and V by 1 base; bases with no gene match: 8. The CDR3 sequence is 14 residues long. CDR1 SGHVS and CDR2 FNYEAQ come from the germline V gene. The CDR3 nucleotides read TGTGCCAGCAGCTTAGTACCAGCGGGAGATCGGCAGTTCTTC. It encodes CASSLVPAGDRQFF.

The sample holds a few counts of this clone. This rearrangement joins TRBV20-1 to TRBJ2-7; no clear D. Trimming removed 5 bases from V and 4 bases from J, with 9 bases in between. The CDR3 runs to 11 residues. Germline CDR1 is DFQATT and CDR2 is SNEGSKA (reference sequence). CDR3 region: CSALTAYEQYF. CDR3 coding DNA: TGCAGTGCTCTAACCGCTTACGAGCAGTACTTC.

The rearrangement joins TRBV19 to TRBJ2-1, with TRBD2 matching 10 bases. Germline trimming cut 10 bases from V and 3 bases from J; bases unmatched to any gene: 6. CDR3 length: 14 residues. Germline V gives CDR1 LNHDA, CDR2 SQIVND (reference sequence). In DNA form, the CDR3 reads TGTGCCATCTCAGCGGGGGGGGACTACAATGAGCAGTTCTTC. It specifies CAISAGGDYNEQFF.

The CDR3, as DNA: TGCGCCAGCAGCCAAGGGCAAGTCAACACCGGGGAGCTGTTTTTT. Its protein is CASSQGQVNTGELFF. V gene TRBV4-3 combines with J gene TRBJ2-2, with D unclear. Between the trimmed V and J ends, which lost 1 base and 2 bases, there was a span of 8 bases. The CDR3 extends over 15 amino acids. Germline V gene sequence: CDR1 LGHNA, CDR2 YSLEER.

The CDR3 bases are TGTGCCAGCAGCTTGTCGGGGGTAAGCAATCAGCCCCAGCATTTT. Protein product: CASSLSGVSNQPQHF. V is TRBV7-8 and J is TRBJ1-5, with a tentative D call TRBD1 (5 bases). The CDR3 has 15 amino acids. CDR1 and CDR2 from the germline V gene are SGHVS and FQNEAQ. Trimming removed 3 bases at V and 1 base at J, with 10 bases between.

This clone was seen just once. The chain couples TRBV25-1 to TRBJ2-2, with TRBD2 identical over 9 bases. This CDR3 contains 17 residues. Germline lookup yields CDR1 MGHDK and CDR2 SYGVNS. J gave up 4 bases and V 5 bases, and 11 bases lay outside the gene matches. This chain's CDR3 is CASSLSGLAGRTGELFF. In nucleotides, the CDR3 is TGTGCCAGCAGTCTTAGTGGGCTAGCGGGACGCACCGGGGAGCTGTTTTTT.

The chain employs TRBV5-4 and TRBJ2-7, with a possible D match to TRBD2 (6 bases). Germline V lookup: CDR1 SGHNT, CDR2 YYREEE (reference sequence). Deletions cut 0 bases from V and 0 bases from J, with 13 bases between. This CDR3 is built from 16 residues. The CDR3 DNA follows: TGTGCCAGCAGCTTGGGAGTCGGGACTTCCTCCTACGAGCAGTACTTC. It translates to CASSLGVGTSSYEQYF.

The V gene is TRBV11-3, the J gene TRBJ2-1; the D gene is possibly TRBD1 (7 bases). There are 16 residues in the CDR3. Germline CDR1 is SGHNT and CDR2 is YENEEA. Between the trimmed V and J ends, which lost 3 bases and 0 bases, there was a span of 12 bases. The DNA of the CDR3 is TGTGCCAGCAGCTTGGCGGGGACAGACTCCTACAATGAGCAGTTCTTC. Protein product: CASSLAGTDSYNEQFF.

The chain uses TRBV27 and TRBJ2-3; D unresolved. Looked up from germline, CDR1 is MNHEY and CDR2 is SMNVEV (reference sequence). The CDR3 totals 15 residues. The V end was cut by 5 bases, the J end by 2 bases, with 14 bases between. The chain's CDR3 is CASSGWQSVTDTQYF. CDR3 DNA sequence: TGTGCCAGCAGTGGCTGGCAGTCTGTCACAGATACGCAGTATTTT.

The rearrangement uses TRBV6-5 and TRBJ2-1, with TRBD2 matching over 9 bases. Germline assignment: CDR1 MNHEY and CDR2 SVGAGI. V dropped 7 bases and J dropped 3; count of bases not matched to a gene: 7. The CDR3 sequence is 15 residues long. The CDR3 region has the DNA TGTGCCAGCACCTCTGGGACTAGCTTCTACAATGAGCAGTTCTTC. This encodes CASTSGTSFYNEQFF.